This TCR beta chain was observed in a study of T cells in localized non-small cell lung cancer. TCRdb's copy holds only in-frame clones and misses some; the assay was immunoSEQ multiplex PCR. The sample has 11,000 or so clones; 29% are singletons. V was clipped by 5 bases and J by 1 base, with 15 bases between them. CDR3 size: 15 residues. Germline V gene sequence: CDR1 MNHGY, CDR2 SAAAGT. This TCR was sampled from a man aged 40-75 years with stage I lung adenocarcinoma. This sequence joins TRBV6-8 and TRBJ2-7; TRBD1 is a possible D gene (6 bases). Here the sequenced sample was lung tumor tissue, taken before any cancer treatment. The CDR3 is CASSPRGTGSYEQYF. CDR3 DNA: TGTGCCAGCAGTCCGAGGGGGACGGGTTCCTACGAGCAGTACTTC.